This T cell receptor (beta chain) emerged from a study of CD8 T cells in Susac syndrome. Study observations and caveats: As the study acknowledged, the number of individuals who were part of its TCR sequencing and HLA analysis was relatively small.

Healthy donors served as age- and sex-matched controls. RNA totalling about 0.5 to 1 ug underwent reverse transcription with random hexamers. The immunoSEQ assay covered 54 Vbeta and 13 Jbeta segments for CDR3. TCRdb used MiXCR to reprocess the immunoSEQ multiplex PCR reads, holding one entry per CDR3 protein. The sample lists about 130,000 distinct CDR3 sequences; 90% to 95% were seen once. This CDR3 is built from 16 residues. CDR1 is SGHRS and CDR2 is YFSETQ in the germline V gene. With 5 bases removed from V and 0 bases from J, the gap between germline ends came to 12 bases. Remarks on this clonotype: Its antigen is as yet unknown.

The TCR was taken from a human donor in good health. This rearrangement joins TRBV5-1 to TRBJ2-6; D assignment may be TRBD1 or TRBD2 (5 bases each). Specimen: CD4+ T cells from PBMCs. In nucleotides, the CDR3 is TGCGCCAGCAGTAGCAGGGAGAGCTCTGGGGCCAACGTCCTGACTTTC. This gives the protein CASSSRESSGANVLTF. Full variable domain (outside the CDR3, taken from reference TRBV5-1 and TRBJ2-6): KAGVTQTPRYLIKTRGQQVTLSCSPISGHRSVSWYQQTPGQGLQFLFEYFSETQRNKGNFPGRFSGRQFSNSRSEMNVSTLELGDSALYLCASSSRESSGANVLTFGAGSRLTVL.